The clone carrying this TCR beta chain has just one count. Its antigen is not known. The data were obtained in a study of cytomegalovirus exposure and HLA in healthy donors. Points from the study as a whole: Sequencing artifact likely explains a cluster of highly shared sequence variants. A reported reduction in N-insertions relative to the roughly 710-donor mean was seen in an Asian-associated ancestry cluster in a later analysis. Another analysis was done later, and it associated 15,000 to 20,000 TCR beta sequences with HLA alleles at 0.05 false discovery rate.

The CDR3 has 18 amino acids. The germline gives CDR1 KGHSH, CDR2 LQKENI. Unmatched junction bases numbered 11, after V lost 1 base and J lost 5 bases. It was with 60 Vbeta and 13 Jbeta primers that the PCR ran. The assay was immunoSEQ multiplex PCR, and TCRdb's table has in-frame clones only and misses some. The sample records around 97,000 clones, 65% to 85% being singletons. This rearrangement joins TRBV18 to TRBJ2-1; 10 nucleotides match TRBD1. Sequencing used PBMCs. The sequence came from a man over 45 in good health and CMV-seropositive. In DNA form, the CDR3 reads TGTGCCAGCTCACCACTAGGGCCCGGGACAGGGGACCACAATGAGCAGTTCTTC. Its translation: CASSPLGPGTGDHNEQFF.